The source of this T cell receptor beta chain is a study of OX40 agonist ivuxolimab in advanced cancers. General study points: Both blood CD4+ and CD8+ T cells showed clonal growth by week 6 at 0.1 to 3.0 mg/kg. In the expanded peripheral T cells, antigen specificity was never determined.

V lost 6 bases and J 3 bases, leaving 8 bases between the germline ends. This CDR3 contains 12 residues. Germline CDR1 reads MDHEN; CDR2 reads SYDVKM. Turning to this clone: The antigen is not known.

The protocol was immunoSEQ multiplex PCR, while the TCRdb copy is restricted to in-frame clones and leaves out a portion. The table has about 67,000 clones, about 89% seen once; the top ten hold about 0.3%. The chain combines TRBV28 with TRBJ1-2; D is undetermined. Source: CD4+ or CD8+ T cells sorted from blood, taken in a trial of the OX40 agonist ivuxolimab. This TCR derives from an adult with an advanced solid tumor such as melanoma, head and neck, liver or kidney cancer. Written as DNA, the CDR3 is TGTGCCAGCAGCCTTGGGTACTATGGCTACACCTTC. Translating it yields CASSLGYYGYTF.